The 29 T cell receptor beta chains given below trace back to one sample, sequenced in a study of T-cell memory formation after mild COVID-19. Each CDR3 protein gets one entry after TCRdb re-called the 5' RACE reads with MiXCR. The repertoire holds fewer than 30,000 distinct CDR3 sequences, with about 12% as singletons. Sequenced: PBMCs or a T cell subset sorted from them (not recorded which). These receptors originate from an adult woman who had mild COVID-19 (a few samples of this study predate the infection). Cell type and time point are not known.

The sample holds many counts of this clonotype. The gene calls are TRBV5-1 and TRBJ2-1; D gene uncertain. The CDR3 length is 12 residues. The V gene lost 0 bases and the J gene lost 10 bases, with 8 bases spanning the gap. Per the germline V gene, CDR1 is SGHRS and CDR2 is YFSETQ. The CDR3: CASSLDSWEQFF. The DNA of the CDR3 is TGCGCCAGCAGCTTGGACTCCTGGGAGCAGTTCTTC.

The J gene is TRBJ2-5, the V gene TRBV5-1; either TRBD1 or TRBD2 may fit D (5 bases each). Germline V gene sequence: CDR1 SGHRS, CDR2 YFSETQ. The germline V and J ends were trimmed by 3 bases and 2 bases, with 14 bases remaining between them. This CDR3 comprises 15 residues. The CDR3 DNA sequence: TGCGCCAGCAGCTGGAGAGGGACGCGTCAAGAGACCCAGTACTTC. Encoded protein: CASSWRGTRQETQYF.

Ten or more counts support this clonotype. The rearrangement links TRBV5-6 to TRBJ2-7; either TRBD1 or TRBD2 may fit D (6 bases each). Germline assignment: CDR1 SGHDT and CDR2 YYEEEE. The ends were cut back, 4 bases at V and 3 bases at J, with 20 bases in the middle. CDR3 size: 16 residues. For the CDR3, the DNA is TGTGCCAGCAGCCCCCCTGGGGGGCTACTCAGCTACGAGCAGTACTTC. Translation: CASSPPGGLLSYEQYF.

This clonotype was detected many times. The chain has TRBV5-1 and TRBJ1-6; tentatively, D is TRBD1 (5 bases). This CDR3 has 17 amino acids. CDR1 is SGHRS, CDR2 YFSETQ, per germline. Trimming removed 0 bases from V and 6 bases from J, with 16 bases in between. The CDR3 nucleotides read TGCGCCAGCAGCTTGGTGGTCGGGGCGGCGGGTAATTCACCCCTCCACTTT. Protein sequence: CASSLVVGAAGNSPLHF.

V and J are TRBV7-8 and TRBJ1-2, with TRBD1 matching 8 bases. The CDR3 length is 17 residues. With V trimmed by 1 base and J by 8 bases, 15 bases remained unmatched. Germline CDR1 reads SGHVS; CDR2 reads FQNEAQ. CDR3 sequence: CASSLDAATGVLWGYTF. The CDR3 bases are TGTGCCAGCAGCTTAGACGCGGCGACAGGGGTCTTGTGGGGCTACACCTTC.

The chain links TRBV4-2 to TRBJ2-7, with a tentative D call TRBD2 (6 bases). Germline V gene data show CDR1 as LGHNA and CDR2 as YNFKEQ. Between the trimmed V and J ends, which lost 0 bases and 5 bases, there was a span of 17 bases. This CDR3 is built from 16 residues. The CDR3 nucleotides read TGTGCCAGCAGCCAAGATTGGTCGGGAGCTCGGGACGAGCAGTACTTC. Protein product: CASSQDWSGARDEQYF.

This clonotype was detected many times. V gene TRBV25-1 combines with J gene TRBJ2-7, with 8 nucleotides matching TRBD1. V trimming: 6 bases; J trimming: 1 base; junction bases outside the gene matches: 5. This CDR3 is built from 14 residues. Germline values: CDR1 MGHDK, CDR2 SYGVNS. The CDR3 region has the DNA TGTGCCAGCAGCCCGGGACAGGATTCCTACGAGCAGTACTTC. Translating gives CASSPGQDSYEQYF.

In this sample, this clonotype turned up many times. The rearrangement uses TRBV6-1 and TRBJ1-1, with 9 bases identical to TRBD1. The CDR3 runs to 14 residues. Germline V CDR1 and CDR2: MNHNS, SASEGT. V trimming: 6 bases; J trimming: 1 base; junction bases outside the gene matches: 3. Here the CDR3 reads CASRRDRANTEAFF. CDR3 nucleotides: TGTGCCAGCAGACGGGACAGGGCGAACACTGAAGCTTTCTTT.

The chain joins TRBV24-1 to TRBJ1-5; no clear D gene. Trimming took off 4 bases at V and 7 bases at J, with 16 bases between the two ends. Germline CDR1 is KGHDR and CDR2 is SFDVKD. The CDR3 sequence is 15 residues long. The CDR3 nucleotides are TGTGCCACCAGTGAAAGGTGGGAGGGAGAGCAGCCCCAGCATTTT. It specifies CATSERWEGEQPQHF.

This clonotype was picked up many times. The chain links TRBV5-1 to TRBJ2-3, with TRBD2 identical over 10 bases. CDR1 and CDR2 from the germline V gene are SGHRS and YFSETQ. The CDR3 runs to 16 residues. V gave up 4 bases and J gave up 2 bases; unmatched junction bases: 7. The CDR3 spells CASSLYGTSDTDTQYF. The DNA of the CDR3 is TGCGCCAGCAGCCTTTATGGGACTAGCGACACAGATACGCAGTATTTT.

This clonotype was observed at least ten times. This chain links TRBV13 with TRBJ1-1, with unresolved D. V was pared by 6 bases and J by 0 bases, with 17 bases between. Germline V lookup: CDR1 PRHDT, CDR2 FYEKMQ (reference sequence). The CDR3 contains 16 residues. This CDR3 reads CASSRISTPMNTEAFF. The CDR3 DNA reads TGTGCCAGCAGTCGGATATCGACACCCATGAACACTGAAGCTTTCTTT.

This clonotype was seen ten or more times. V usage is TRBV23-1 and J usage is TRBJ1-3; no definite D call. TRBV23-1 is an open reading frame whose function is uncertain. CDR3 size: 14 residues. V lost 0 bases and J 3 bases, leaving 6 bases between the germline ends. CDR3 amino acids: CASSQSKGGNTIYF. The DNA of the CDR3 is TGCGCCAGCAGTCAATCGAAGGGTGGAAACACCATATATTTT.

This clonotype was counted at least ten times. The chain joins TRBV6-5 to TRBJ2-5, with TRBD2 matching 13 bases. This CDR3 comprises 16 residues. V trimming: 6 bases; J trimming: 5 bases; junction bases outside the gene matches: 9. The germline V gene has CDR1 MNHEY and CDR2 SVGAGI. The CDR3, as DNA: TGTGCCAGCAGCCGGACTAGCGGGAGAAAGGGGGAGACCCAGTACTTC. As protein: CASSRTSGRKGETQYF.

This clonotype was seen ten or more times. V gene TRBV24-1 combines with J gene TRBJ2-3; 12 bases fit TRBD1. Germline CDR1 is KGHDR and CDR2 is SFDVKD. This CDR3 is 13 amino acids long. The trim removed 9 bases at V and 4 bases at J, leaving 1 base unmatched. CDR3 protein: CATGTGGADTQYF. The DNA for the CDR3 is TGTGCCACCGGGACAGGGGGCGCAGATACGCAGTATTTT.

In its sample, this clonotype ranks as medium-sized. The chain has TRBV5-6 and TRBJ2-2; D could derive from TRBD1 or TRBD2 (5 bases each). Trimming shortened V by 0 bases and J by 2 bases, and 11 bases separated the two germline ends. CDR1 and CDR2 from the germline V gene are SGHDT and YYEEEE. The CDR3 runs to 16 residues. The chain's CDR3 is CASSLDKGTNTGELFF. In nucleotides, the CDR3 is TGTGCCAGCAGCTTGGATAAGGGGACCAACACCGGGGAGCTGTTTTTT.

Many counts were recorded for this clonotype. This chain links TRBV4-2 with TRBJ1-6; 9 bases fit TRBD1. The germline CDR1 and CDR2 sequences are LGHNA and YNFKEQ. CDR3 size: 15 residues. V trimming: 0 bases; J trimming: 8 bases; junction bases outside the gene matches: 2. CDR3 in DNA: TGTGCCAGCAGCCAAGAGGACAGGGGTCATTCACCCCTCCACTTT. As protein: CASSQEDRGHSPLHF.

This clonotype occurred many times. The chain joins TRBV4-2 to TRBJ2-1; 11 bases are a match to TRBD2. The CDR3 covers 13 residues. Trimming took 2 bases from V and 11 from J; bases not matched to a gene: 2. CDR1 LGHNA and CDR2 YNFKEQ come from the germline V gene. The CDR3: CASSQPSGRKQFF. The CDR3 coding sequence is TGTGCCAGCAGCCAACCTAGCGGGAGGAAGCAGTTCTTC.

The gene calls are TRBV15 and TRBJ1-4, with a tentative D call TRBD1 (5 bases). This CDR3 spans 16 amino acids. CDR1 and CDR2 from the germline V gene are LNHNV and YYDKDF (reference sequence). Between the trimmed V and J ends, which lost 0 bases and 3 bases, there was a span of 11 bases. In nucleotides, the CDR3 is TGTGCCACCAGCAGAGACCGACAGCGGTCTAATGAAAAACTGTTTTTT. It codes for CATSRDRQRSNEKLFF.

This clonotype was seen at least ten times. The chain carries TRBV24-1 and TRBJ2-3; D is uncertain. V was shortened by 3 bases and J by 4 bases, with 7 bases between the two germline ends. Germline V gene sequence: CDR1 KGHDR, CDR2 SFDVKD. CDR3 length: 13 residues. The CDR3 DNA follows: TGTGCCACCAGTGATCCCCTAGCAGATACGCAGTATTTT. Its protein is CATSDPLADTQYF.

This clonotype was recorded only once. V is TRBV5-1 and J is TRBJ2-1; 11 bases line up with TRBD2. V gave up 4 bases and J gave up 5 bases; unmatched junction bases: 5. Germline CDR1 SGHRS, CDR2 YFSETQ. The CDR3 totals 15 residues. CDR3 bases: TGCGCCAGCAGCCCGACTAGCGGGGCGAACAATGAGCAGTTCTTC. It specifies CASSPTSGANNEQFF.

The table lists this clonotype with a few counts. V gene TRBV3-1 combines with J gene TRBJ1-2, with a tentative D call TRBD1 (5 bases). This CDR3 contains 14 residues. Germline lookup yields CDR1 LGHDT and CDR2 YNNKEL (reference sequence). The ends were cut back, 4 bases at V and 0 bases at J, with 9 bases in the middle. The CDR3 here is CASSLGLANYGYTF. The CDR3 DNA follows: TGTGCCAGCAGCCTGGGGCTAGCTAACTATGGCTACACCTTC. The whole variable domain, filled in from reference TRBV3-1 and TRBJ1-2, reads DTAVSQTPKYLVTQMGNDKSIKCEQNLGHDTMYWYKQDSKKFLKIMFSYNNKELIINETVPNRFSPKSPDKAHLNLHINSLELGDSAVYFCASSLGLANYGYTFGSGTRLTVV.

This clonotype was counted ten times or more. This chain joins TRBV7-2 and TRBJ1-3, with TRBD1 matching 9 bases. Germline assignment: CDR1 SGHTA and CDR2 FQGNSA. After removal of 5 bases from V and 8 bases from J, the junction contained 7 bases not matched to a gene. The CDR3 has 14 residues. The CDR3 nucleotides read TGTGCCAGCAGCCGTACAGGGGGCGCAGACACCATATATTTT. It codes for CASSRTGGADTIYF. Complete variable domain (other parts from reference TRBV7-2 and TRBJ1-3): GAGVSQSPSNKVTEKGKDVELRCDPISGHTALYWYRQSLGQGLEFLIYFQGNSAPDKSGLPSDRFSAERTGGSVSTLTIQRTQQEDSAVYLCASSRTGGADTIYFGEGSWLTVV.

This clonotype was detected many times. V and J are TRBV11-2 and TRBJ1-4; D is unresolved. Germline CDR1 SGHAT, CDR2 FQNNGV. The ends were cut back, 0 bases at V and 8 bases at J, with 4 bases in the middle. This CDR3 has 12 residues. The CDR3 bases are TGTGCCAGCAGCTTAGATGGGGAAAAACTGTTTTTT. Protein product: CASSLDGEKLFF.

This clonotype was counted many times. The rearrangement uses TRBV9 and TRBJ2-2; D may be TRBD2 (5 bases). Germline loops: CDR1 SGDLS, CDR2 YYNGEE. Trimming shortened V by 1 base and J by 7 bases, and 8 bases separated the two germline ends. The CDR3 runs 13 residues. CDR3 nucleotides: TGTGCCAGCAGCGTACTAGCTGTCGGGGAGCTGTTTTTT. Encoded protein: CASSVLAVGELFF.

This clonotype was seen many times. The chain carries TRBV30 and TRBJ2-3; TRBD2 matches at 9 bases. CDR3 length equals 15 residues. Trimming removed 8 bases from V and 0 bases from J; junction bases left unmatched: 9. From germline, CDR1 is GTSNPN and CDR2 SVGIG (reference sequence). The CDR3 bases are TGTGCCGGGCGACTAGCGGCGACTAGCACAGATACGCAGTATTTT. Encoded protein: CAGRLAATSTDTQYF.

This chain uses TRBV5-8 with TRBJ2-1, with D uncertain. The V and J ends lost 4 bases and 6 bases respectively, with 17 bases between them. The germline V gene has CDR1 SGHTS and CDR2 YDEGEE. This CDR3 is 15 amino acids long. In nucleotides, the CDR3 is TGTGCCAGCAGCGTCGTTACAGTTGGTGGCAATGAGCAGTTCTTC. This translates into CASSVVTVGGNEQFF.

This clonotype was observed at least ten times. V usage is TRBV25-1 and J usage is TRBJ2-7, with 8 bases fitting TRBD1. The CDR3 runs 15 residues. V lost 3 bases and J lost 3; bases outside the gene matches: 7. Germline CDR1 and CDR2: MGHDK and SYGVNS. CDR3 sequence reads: CASSDVQGEIYEQYF. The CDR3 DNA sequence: TGTGCCAGCAGTGATGTACAGGGGGAAATCTACGAGCAGTACTTC.

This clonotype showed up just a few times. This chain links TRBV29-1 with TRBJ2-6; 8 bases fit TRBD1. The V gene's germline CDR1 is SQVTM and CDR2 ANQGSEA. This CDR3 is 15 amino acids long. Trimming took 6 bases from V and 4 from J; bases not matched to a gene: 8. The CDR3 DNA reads TGCAGCGTGAGAGACAGGGGTTCGGGGGCCAACGTCCTGACTTTC. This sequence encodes CSVRDRGSGANVLTF.

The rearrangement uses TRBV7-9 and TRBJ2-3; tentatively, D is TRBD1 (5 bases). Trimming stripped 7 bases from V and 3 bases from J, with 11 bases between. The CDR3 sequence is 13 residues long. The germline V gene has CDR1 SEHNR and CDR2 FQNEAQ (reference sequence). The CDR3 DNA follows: TGTGCCAGCACCCGCGACAGAACAGATACGCAGTATTTT. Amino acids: CASTRDRTDTQYF. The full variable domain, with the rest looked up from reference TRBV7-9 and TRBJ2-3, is DTGVSQNPRHKITKRGQNVTFRCDPISEHNRLYWYRQTLGQGPEFLTYFQNEAQLEKSRLLSDRFSAERPKGSFSTLEIQRTEQGDSAMYLCASTRDRTDTQYFGPGTRLTVL.